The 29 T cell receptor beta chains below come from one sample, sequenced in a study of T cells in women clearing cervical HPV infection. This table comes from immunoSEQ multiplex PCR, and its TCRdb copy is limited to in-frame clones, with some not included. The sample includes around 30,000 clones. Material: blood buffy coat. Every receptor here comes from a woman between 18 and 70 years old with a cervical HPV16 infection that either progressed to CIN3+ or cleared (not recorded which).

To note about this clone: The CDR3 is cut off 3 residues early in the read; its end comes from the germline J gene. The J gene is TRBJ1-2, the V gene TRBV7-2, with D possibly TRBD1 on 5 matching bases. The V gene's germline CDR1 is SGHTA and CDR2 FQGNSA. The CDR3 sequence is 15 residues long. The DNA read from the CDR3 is TGTGCCAGCAGCTCTTCGATAGCGGGGGGTTACGAC. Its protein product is CASSSSIAGGYD. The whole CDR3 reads CASSSSIAGGYDYTF.

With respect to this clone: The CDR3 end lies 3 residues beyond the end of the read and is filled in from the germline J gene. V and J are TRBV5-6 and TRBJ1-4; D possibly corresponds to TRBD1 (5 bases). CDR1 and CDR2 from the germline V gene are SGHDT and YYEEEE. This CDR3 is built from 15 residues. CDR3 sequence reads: CASSMSGSGANVLFF. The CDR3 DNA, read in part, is TGTGCCAGCAGTATGAGCGGGTCTGGGGCCAACGTA.

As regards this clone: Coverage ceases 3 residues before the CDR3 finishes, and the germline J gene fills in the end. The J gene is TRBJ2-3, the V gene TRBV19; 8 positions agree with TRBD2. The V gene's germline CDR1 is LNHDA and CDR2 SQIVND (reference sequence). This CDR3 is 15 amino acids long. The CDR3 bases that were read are TGTGCCAGTAGTATTCGGGGGGGAATCAATCAGCCG. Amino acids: CASSIRGGINQP. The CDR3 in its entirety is CASSIRGGINQPQYF.

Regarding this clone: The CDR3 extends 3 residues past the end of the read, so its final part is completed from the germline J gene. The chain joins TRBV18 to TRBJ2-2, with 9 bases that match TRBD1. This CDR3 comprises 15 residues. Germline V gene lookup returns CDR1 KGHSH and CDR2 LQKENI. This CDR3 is CASSPGTGRGSPLFF. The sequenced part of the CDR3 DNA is TGTGCCAGCTCACCGGGGACAGGGAGAGGTTCACCG.

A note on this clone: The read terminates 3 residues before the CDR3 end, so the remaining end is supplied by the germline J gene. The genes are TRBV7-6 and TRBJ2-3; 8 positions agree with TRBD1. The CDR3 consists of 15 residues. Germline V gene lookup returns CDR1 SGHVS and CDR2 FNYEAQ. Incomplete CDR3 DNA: TGTGCCAGCAGCCAGGGGGCGGGGTCCAATCAGCCG. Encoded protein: CASSQGAGSNQP. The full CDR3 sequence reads CASSQGAGSNQPQYF.

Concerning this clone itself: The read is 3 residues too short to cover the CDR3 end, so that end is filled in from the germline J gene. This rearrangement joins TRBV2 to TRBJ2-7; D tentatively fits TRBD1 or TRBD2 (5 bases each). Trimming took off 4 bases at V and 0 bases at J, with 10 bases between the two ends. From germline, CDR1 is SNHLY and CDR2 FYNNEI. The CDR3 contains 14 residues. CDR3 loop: CASSARGDSYEQYF. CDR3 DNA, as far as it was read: TGTGCCAGCAGTGCTCGAGGGGACTCCTACGAG.

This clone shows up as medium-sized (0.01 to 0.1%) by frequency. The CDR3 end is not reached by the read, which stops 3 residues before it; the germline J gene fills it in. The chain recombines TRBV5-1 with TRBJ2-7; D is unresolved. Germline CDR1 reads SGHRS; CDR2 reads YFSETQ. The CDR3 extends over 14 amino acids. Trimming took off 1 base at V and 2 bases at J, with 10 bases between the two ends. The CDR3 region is CASSLSGSAYEQYF. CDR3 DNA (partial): TGCGCCAGCAGCTTGTCCGGTTCCGCCTACGAG.

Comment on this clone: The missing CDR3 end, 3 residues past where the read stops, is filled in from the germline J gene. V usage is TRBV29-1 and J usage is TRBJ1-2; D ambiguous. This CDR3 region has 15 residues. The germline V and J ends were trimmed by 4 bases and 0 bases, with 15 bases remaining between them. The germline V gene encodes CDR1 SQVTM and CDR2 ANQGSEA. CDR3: CSVAQATETNYGYTF. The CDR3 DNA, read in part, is TGCAGCGTTGCTCAAGCTACAGAGACTAACTATGGC.

This CDR3 is CASSPQAGPYNEQFF. The sequenced part of the CDR3 DNA is TGTGCCAGCAGCCCCCAGGCGGGTCCCTACAATGAG. V and J are TRBV7-3 and TRBJ2-1; weak D call: TRBD2 (5 bases). The CDR3 end falls 3 residues outside the read, so it is completed with the germline J gene. Trimming cost V 5 bases and J 2 bases, with 13 bases left between them. Germline V gene sequence: CDR1 SGHTA, CDR2 FQGTGA. The CDR3 loop spans 15 amino acids.

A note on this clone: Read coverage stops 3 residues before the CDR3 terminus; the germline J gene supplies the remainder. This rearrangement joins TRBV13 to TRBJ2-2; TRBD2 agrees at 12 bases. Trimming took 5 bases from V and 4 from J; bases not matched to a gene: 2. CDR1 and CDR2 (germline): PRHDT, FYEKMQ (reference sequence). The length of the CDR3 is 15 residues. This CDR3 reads CASSLTSGGTGELFF. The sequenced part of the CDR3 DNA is TGTGCCAGCAGCCTGACTAGCGGGGGCACCGGGGAG. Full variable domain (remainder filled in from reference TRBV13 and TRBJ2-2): AAGVIQSPRHLIKEKRETATLKCYPIPRHDTVYWYQQGPGQDPQFLISFYEKMQSDKGSIPDRFSAQQFSDYHSELNMSSLELGDSALYFCASSLTSGGTGELFFGEGSRLTVL.

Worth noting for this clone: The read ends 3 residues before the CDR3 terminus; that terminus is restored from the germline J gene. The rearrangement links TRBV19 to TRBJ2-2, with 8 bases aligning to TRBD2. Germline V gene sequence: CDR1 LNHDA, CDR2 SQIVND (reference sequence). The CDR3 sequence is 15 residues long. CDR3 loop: CASSTTGTRGEKLFF. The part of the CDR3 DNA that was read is TGTGCCAGTAGTACCACCGGGACTAGGGGTGAAAAG.

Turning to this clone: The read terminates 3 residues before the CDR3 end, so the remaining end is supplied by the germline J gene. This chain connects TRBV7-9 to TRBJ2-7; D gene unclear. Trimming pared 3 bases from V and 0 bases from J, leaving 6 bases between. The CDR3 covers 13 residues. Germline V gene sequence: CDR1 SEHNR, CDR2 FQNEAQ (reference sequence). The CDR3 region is CASSFQSSYEQYF. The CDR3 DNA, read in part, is TGTGCCAGCAGCTTCCAGAGCTCCTACGAG.

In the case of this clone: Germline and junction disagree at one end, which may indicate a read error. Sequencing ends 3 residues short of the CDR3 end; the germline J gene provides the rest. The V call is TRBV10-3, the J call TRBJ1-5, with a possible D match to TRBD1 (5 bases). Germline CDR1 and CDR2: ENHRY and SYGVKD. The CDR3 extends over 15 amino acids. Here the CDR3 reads CAIRAGETSNQPQHF. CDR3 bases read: TGTGCCATCAGAGCGGGGGAGACGAGCAACCAGCCC.

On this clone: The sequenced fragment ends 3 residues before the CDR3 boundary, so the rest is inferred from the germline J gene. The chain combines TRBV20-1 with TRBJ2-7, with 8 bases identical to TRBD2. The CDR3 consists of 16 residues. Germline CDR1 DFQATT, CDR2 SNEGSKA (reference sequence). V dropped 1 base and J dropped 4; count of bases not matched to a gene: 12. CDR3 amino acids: CSARVGATSVRYEQYF. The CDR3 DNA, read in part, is TGCAGTGCTAGAGTAGGAGCGACTAGCGTTCGATACGAG.

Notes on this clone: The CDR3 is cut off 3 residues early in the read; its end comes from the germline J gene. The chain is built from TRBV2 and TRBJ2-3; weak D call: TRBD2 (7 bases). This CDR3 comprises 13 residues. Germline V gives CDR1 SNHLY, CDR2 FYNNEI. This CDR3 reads CASSPTGGQPQYF. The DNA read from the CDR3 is TGTGCCAGCAGTCCCACGGGGGGCCAGCCG.

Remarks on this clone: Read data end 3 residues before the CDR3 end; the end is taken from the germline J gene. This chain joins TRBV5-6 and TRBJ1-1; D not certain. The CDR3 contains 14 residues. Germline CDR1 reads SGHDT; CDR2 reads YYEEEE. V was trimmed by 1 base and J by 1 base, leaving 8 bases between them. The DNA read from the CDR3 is TGTGCCAGCAGCTTGCCCCGGGGGAACACTGAA. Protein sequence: CASSLPRGNTE. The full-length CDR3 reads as CASSLPRGNTEAFF.

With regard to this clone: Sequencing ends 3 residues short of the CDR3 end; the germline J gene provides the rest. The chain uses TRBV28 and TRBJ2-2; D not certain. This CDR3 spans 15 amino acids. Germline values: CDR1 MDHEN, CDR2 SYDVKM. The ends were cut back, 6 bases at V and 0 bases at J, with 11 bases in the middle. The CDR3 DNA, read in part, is TGTGCCAGCAGCCGCCGGCTAGCGAACACCGGGGAG. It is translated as CASSRRLANTGE. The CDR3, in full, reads CASSRRLANTGELFF.

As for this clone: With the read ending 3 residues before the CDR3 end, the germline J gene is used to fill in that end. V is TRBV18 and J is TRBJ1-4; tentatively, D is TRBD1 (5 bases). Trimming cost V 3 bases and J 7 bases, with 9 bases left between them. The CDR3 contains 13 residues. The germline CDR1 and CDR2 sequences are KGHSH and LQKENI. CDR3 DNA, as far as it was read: TGTGCCAGCTCACCGGGGGGAACTGAAAAA. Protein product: CASSPGGTEK. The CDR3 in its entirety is CASSPGGTEKLFF.

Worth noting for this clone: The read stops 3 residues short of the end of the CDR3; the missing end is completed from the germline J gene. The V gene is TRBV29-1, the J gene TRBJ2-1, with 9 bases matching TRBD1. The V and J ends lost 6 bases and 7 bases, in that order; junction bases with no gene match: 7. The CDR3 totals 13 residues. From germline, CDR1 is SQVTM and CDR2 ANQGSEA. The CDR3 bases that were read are TGCAGCGTCGAACAGGGGGCCCTGAATGAG. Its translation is CSVEQGALNE. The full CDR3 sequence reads CSVEQGALNEQFF.

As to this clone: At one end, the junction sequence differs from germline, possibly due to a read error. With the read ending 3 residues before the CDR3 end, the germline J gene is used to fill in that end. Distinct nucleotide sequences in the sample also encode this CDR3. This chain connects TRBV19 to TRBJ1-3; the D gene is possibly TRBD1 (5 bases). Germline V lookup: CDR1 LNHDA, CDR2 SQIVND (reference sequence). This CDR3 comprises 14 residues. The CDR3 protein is CASTPGISGNTIYF. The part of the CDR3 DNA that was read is TGTGCCAGTACCCCAGGGATCTCGGGAAACACG.

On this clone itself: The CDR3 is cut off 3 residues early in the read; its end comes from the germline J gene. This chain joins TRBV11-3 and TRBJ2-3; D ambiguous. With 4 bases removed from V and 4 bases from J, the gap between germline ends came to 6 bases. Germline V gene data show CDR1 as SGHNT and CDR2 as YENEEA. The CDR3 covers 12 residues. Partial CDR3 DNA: TGTGCCAGCAGCTCTTCCCCAGATACG. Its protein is CASSSSPDT. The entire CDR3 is CASSSSPDTQYF. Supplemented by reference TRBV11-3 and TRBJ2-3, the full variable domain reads EAGVVQSPRYKIIEKKQPVAFWCNPISGHNTLYWYLQNLGQGPELLIRYENEEAVDDSQLPKDRFSAERLKGVDSTLKIQPAELGDSAVYLCASSSSPDTQYFGPGTRLTVL.

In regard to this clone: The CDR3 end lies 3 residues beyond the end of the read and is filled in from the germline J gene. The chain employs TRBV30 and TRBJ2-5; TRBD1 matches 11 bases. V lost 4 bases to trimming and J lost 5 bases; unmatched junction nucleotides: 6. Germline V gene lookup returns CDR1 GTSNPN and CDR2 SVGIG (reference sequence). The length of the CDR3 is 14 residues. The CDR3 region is CAWNPGQGAETQYF. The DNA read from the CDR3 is TGTGCCTGGAACCCCGGACAGGGGGCCGAGACC.

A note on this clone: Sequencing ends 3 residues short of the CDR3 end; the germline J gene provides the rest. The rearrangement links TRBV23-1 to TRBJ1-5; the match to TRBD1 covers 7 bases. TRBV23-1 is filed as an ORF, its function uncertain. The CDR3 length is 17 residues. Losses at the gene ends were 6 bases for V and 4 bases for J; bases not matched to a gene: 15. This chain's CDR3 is CASSLNLSQGINQPQHF. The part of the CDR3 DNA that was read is TGCGCCAGCAGCCTCAACTTGTCACAGGGGATAAATCAGCCC.

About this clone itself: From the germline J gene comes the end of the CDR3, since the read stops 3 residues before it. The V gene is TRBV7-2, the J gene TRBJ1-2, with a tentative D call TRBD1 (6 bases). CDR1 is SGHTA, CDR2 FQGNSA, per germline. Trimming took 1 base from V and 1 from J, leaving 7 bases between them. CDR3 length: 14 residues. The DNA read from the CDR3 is TGTGCCAGCAGCTTAGAACAGGGTAACTATGGC. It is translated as CASSLEQGNYG. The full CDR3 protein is CASSLEQGNYGYTF. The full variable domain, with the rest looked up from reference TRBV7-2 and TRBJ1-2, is GAGVSQSPSNKVTEKGKDVELRCDPISGHTALYWYRQSLGQGLEFLIYFQGNSAPDKSGLPSDRFSAERTGGSVSTLTIQRTQQEDSAVYLCASSLEQGNYGYTFGSGTRLTVV.

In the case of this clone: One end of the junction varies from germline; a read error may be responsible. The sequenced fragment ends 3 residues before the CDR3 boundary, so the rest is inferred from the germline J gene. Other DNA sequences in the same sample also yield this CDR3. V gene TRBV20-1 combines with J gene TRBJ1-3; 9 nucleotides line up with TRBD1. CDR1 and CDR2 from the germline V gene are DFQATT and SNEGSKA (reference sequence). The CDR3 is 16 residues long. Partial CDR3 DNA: TGCAGTGCTAGTTCACGGACAGGGGAAGCTGGAAACACG. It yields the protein CSASSRTGEAGNT. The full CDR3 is CSASSRTGEAGNTIYF.

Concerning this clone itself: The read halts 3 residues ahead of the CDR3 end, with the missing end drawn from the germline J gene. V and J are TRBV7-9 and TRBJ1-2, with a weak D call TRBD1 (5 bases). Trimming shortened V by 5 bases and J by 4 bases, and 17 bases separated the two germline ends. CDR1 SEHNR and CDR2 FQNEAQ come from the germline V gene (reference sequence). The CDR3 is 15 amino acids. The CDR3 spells CASSAQQELLYGYTF. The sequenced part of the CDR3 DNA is TGTGCCAGCAGCGCACAACAGGAGTTACTCTATGGC.

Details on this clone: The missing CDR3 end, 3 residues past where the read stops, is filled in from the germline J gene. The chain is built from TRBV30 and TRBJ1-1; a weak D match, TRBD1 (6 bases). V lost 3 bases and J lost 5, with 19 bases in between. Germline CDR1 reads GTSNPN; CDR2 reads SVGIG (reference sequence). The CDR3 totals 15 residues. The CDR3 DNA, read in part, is TGTGCCTGGAGAACAACAACAGGGTTCGGAACTGAA. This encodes CAWRTTTGFGTE. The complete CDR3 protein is CAWRTTTGFGTEAFF.

Partial CDR3 DNA: TGTGCTAGTGGCCTGGACAGGGGAAACACC. It yields the protein CASGLDRGNT. The CDR3 as a whole reads CASGLDRGNTIYF. The gene calls are TRBV12-5 and TRBJ1-3; 7 bases match TRBD1. The read comes to an end 3 residues before the CDR3 does, leaving the germline J gene to fill in the end. Germline values: CDR1 LGHNT, CDR2 FRNRAP. Trimming took 6 bases from V and 4 from J; bases not matched to a gene: 3. This CDR3 is 13 amino acids long.

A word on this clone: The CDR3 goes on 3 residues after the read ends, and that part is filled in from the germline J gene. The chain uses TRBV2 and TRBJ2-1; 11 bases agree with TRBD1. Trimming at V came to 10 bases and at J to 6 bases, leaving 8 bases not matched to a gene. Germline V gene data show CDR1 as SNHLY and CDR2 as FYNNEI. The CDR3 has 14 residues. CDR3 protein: CATEGQGDFNEQFF. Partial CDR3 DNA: TGTGCCACCGAGGGACAGGGGGATTTCAATGAG.